These T cell receptor beta chains were read from a single sample in a study of cytomegalovirus exposure and HLA in healthy donors. Here immunoSEQ multiplex PCR was the method, and the copy in TCRdb shows in-frame clones only, minus some. The sample carries around 250,000 clones, about 90% recorded once. Sequencing was performed on PBMCs. The receptors originated from a woman younger than 45 in good health and CMV-seronegative. CDR3s include the opening cysteine and the closing phenylalanine or tryptophan. A D gene is named only where the DNA matches it firmly. Not all rows give a size; the values are once, few, many and, for expanded clones, a class.

clone_size j_call v_call d_call cdr3_nt cdr3_aa
- TRBJ1-2 TRBV6-5 - TGTGCCAGCAGTTACTCGACTCTCTATGGCTACACCTTC CASSYSTLYGYTF
- TRBJ2-7 TRBV28 TRBD2 TGTGCCAGCAGTTCCGAGCCCCGGACTAGCCGAGGCTACGAGCAGTACTTC CASSSEPRTSRGYEQYF
- TRBJ2-1 TRBV9 - TGTGCCAGCAGCGGGAGCCCGAGCTCCTACAATGAGCAGTTCTTC CASSGSPSSYNEQFF
- TRBJ1-2 TRBV6-5 - TGTGCTGCCCAACGGGGCGGGGGAGGCTATGGCTACACCTTC CAAQRGGGGYGYTF
- TRBJ1-2 TRBV9 TRBD1 TGTGCCAGCAGTGGAGGATCCGGGACAGCGCATTTATTTAACTATGGCTACACCTTC CASSGGSGTAHLFNYGYTF
few TRBJ1-2 TRBV4-1 - TGCGCCAGCAGCCAAGGGCAGGGGTTGGGCTACACCTTC CASSQGQGLGYTF
- TRBJ2-7 TRBV7-9 TRBD2 TGTGCCAGCAGCTTAAACAGGCCCCTAGCGGGAGACGAGCAGTACTTC CASSLNRPLAGDEQYF
few TRBJ1-5 TRBV6-1 - TGTGCCAGCAGTGAGATTCAGCCCCAGCATTTT CASSEIQPQHF
- TRBJ2-3 TRBV18 - TGTGCCAGCTCACCCCCCCTCGTGGATACGCAGTATTTT CASSPPLVDTQYF
- TRBJ2-3 TRBV23-1 TRBD1 TGCGCCAGCAGACACCAGGGGGAGGATACGCAGTATTTT CASRHQGEDTQYF
once TRBJ2-7 TRBV11-2 - TGTGCCAGCAGCCCGGGGACAAACTACGAGCAGTACTTC CASSPGTNYEQYF
- TRBJ2-2 TRBV5-8 TRBD1 TGTGCCAGCAGCACCCCGGGACAGGGGCCAGTCGGGGAGCTGTTTTTT CASSTPGQGPVGELFF
- TRBJ1-2 TRBV29-1 - TGCAGCGTTCCACAGGGAGGCGCTAACTATGGCTACACCTTC CSVPQGGANYGYTF
- TRBJ2-2 TRBV7-8 - TGTGCCAGCAGCTTAAGAGGGGAGGACACCGGGGAGCTGTTTTTT CASSLRGEDTGELFF
- TRBJ2-2 TRBV7-9 - TGTGCCAGCACTCCCACAGGGTTTACCGGGGAGCTGTTTTTT CASTPTGFTGELFF
- TRBJ2-7 TRBV4-1 TRBD2 TGCGCCAGCAGCCAGCCGGGACTAAACCCTCGGGAGCAGTACTTC CASSQPGLNPREQYF
- TRBJ1-2 TRBV6-1 TRBD1 TGTGCCATCCCTGAAGACAGGGGCCATCGGGGCTACACCTTC CAIPEDRGHRGYTF
- TRBJ2-1 TRBV4-2 TRBD2 TGTGCCAGCAGCGACCCGGGACTAGCGGGAGGGCCCTCCTACAATGAGCAGTTCTTC CASSDPGLAGGPSYNEQFF
- TRBJ2-1 TRBV11-3 TRBD2 TGTGCCAGCAGCTTAGGGCCTAGCGGGTACAATGAGCAGTTCTTC CASSLGPSGYNEQFF
- TRBJ2-7 TRBV27 - TGTGCCAGCAGCCTCTCTGGGTCCTACGAGCAGTACTTC CASSLSGSYEQYF
- TRBJ2-5 TRBV11-3 TRBD2 TGTGCCAGCAGCTCACTAGCGGGAATAGAGACCCAGTACTTC CASSSLAGIETQYF
- TRBJ2-3 TRBV11-2 - TGTGCCAGCAGCTTAACCGGCTCCCCCACAGATACGCAGTATTTT CASSLTGSPTDTQYF
once TRBJ2-1 TRBV13 TRBD2 TGTGCCAGCAGCTTATGGGGTAGCGGGAGAGGGGGGTACAATGAGCAGTTCTTC CASSLWGSGRGGYNEQFF
- TRBJ2-7 TRBV11-1 TRBD1 TGTGCCAGCAGATCGCAGGGGGCAGACGAGCAGTACTTC CASRSQGADEQYF
few TRBJ2-2 TRBV11-3 - TGTGCCAGCAGCTTAGATAAGGGGGGACATACGAACACCGGGGAGCTGTTTTTT CASSLDKGGHTNTGELFF
- TRBJ2-7 TRBV15 - TGTGCCACCAGCAGAGATGGGGGTCTACGGAGCTACGAGCAGTACTTC CATSRDGGLRSYEQYF
- TRBJ2-7 TRBV7-2 TRBD1 TGTGCCAGCAGCAGGACAGGCTCCTACGAGCAGTACTTC CASSRTGSYEQYF
few TRBJ1-2 TRBV6-5 - TGTGCCAGCAGTTACGGGGGATGGAATGGCTACACCTTC CASSYGGWNGYTF
- TRBJ2-2 TRBV11-3 TRBD1 TGTGCCAGCAGCTTAGAGACCGGGACAGGGTTGACCGGGGAGCTGTTTTTT CASSLETGTGLTGELFF
- TRBJ1-4 TRBV4-3 - TGCGCCAGCAGCCAAGGGGCAGGCCCGAGGGAAAAACTGTTTTTT CASSQGAGPREKLFF
- TRBJ2-1 TRBV18 - TGTGCCAGCTCAACAGGGGGGGATGAGCAGTTCTTC CASSTGGDEQFF
- TRBJ2-1 TRBV9 TRBD2 TGTGCCAGCAGCGACCGGGAGGGCCAGGGCAATGAGCAGTTCTTC CASSDREGQGNEQFF
- TRBJ1-1 TRBV6-5 TRBD1 TGTGCCAGCAGTCTCCCGGGACAGTCAACAGCTCTCTTT CASSLPGQSTALF